Shown below are 15 T cell receptor beta chains from a single sample sequenced in a study of human T cells and chemical hapten exposure. Each CDR3 protein is one row after TCRdb ran MiXCR on the RACE reads. The sample shows more than 250,000 distinct CDR3 sequences, roughly 7.4% of them seen only once. The time point is: pre-sensitization, week 0. Specified treatment: therapeutic diphenylcyclopropenone sensitization with weekly scalp DPC. Specimen: whole blood, collected in connection with sensitization to the hapten diphenylcyclopropenone (DPC). All receptors derive from a man aged 18 to 29 with alopecia areata. Some clones in this sample may be carry-over from other donors' samples.

V usage is TRBV20-1 and J usage is TRBJ1-5, with D perhaps TRBD1 (5 bases). The V gene lost 5 bases and the J gene lost 0 bases, with 14 bases spanning the gap. CDR3 length equals 15 residues. The V gene's germline CDR1 is DFQATT and CDR2 SNEGSKA (reference sequence). The CDR3 reads CSAEAGTDSNQPQHF. DNA of the CDR3: TGCAGTGCTGAAGCCGGGACGGATAGCAATCAGCCCCAGCATTTT.

The rearrangement links TRBV5-4 to TRBJ2-5; D call uncertain. V was pared by 6 bases and J by 5 bases, with 23 bases between. The CDR3 has 16 amino acids. Per germline, CDR1 SGHNT and CDR2 YYREEE (reference sequence). CDR3 bases: TGTGCCAGCACACCGAGGAACTCATTTGTATGGGAGACCCAGTACTTC. This gives the protein CASTPRNSFVWETQYF.

The chain uses TRBV7-2 and TRBJ2-3, with TRBD2 matching over 14 bases. CDR1 and CDR2 from the germline V gene are SGHTA and FQGNSA. V shed 3 bases and J 0 bases; nucleotides not matched to a gene: 2. The CDR3 consists of 17 residues. This CDR3 reads CASSFGLAGGSTDTQYF. The DNA of the CDR3 is TGTGCCAGCAGCTTCGGACTAGCGGGGGGTAGCACAGATACGCAGTATTTT.

This clonotype was recorded at least ten times. The J gene is TRBJ1-5, the V gene TRBV27; D possibly corresponds to TRBD1 (5 bases). This CDR3 comprises 15 residues. The germline gives CDR1 MNHEY, CDR2 SMNVEV (reference sequence). V was cut by 5 bases and J by 1 base, with 12 bases left in between. CDR3 region: CASSAYRDSNQPQHF. The CDR3 DNA follows: TGTGCCAGCAGTGCTTACCGGGACAGCAATCAGCCCCAGCATTTT.

The chain combines TRBV5-6 with TRBJ2-2; D perhaps matches TRBD1 (5 bases). V lost 4 bases and J lost 1, with 20 bases in between. The CDR3 consists of 18 residues. Germline CDR1 SGHDT, CDR2 YYEEEE. The CDR3 sequence is CASSRVGYRSLNTGELFF. The CDR3 DNA reads TGTGCCAGCAGCAGAGTGGGATACAGGTCTTTGAACACCGGGGAGCTGTTTTTT.

The gene calls are TRBV28 and TRBJ2-5; 8 bases line up with TRBD1. Germline V gene lookup returns CDR1 MDHEN and CDR2 SYDVKM. There are 17 residues in the CDR3. V was pared by 2 bases and J by 5 bases, with 13 bases of the junction left unmatched. The CDR3 loop reads CASSLAGGLRRGETQYF. CDR3 bases: TGTGCCAGCAGTTTAGCAGGGGGCTTGCGCAGAGGCGAGACCCAGTACTTC.

The chain carries TRBV5-1 and TRBJ2-1, with 9 nucleotides matching TRBD2. The V segment lost 0 bases and the J segment 7 bases; nucleotides outside the gene matches: 5. The CDR3 has 15 residues. Germline V gene sequence: CDR1 SGHRS, CDR2 YFSETQ. The CDR3 reads CASSLALAGRNEQFF. The CDR3 DNA reads as TGCGCCAGCAGCTTGGCTCTAGCGGGGAGGAATGAGCAGTTCTTC.

This clonotype occurred a few times. This sequence joins TRBV4-2 and TRBJ1-2, with no clear D. V was shortened by 1 base and J by 1 base, with 22 bases between the two germline ends. Germline lookup yields CDR1 LGHNA and CDR2 YNFKEQ. The CDR3 spans 19 residues. The CDR3 spells CASSQAGMETGKNNYGYTF. In DNA, the CDR3 is TGTGCCAGCAGCCAAGCTGGGATGGAAACGGGGAAGAATAACTATGGCTACACCTTC.

The chain uses TRBV7-3 and TRBJ2-3, with D tentatively TRBD2 (5 bases). This CDR3 region has 13 residues. The ends were cut back, 1 base at V and 14 bases at J, with 16 bases in the middle. Per the germline V gene, CDR1 is SGHTA and CDR2 is FQGTGA. CDR3 sequence (DNA): TGTGCCAGCAGCTTAAAGGAGACACCAGCGGTGTATTTT. It encodes CASSLKETPAVYF.

The chain carries TRBV10-3 and TRBJ2-5, with 7 bases aligning to TRBD2. The V segment lost 10 bases and the J segment 1 base; nucleotides outside the gene matches: 3. Germline V gene lookup returns CDR1 ENHRY and CDR2 SYGVKD. The CDR3 consists of 12 residues. The DNA of the CDR3 is TGTGCCACCTCTAGCGGCCAAGAGACCCAGTACTTC. It encodes CATSSGQETQYF.

In this sample, this clonotype turned up a few times. The V call is TRBV20-1, the J call TRBJ1-6; perhaps TRBD1 as D (6 bases). CDR1 and CDR2 (germline): DFQATT, SNEGSKA (reference sequence). The CDR3 covers 16 residues. Trimming stripped 5 bases from V and 0 bases from J, with 14 bases between. The CDR3 reads CSAPRTGLSYNSPLHF. CDR3 coding DNA: TGCAGTGCTCCTCGCACAGGGCTCTCCTATAATTCACCCCTCCACTTT.

This clonotype appeared a few times. The chain is built from TRBV3-1 and TRBJ2-5; no clear D gene. Germline-derived CDR1 and CDR2 are LGHDT and YNNKEL (reference sequence). CDR3 length: 15 residues. V lost 4 bases to trimming and J lost 2 bases, with 14 bases between them. In DNA, the CDR3 is TGTGCCAGCAGCCCCAGAGTTATCCAGCAAGAGACCCAGTACTTC. This gives the protein CASSPRVIQQETQYF.

This clonotype showed up just a few times. Here the CDR3 DNA reads TGTGCCATCAGTGAGTTTAGTGACACCGGGGAGCTGTTTTTT. Amino acid sequence: CAISEFSDTGELFF. The chain couples TRBV10-3 to TRBJ2-2; D remains unclear. V was shortened by 1 base and J by 3 bases, with 6 bases between the two germline ends. The CDR3 consists of 14 residues. Germline CDR1 is ENHRY and CDR2 is SYGVKD.

V usage is TRBV7-2 and J usage is TRBJ2-6, with a possible D match to TRBD2 (5 bases). Germline assignment: CDR1 SGHTA and CDR2 FQGNSA. V dropped 3 bases and J dropped 1 base, with 10 bases sitting between them. This CDR3 region has 16 residues. In DNA form, the CDR3 reads TGTGCCAGCAGCTTCACCCCGGGATCTGGGGCCAACGTCCTGACTTTC. It codes for CASSFTPGSGANVLTF.

V gene TRBV11-2 combines with J gene TRBJ2-1, with D perhaps matching TRBD2 (6 bases). The germline CDR1 and CDR2 sequences are SGHAT and FQNNGV. The germline V and J ends were trimmed by 4 bases and 9 bases, with 13 bases remaining between them. The CDR3 has 13 amino acids. The CDR3 here is CASSSDLGGEQFF. The CDR3, as DNA: TGTGCCAGCAGCTCCGACTTGGGGGGTGAGCAGTTCTTC.